This is a list of T cell receptor beta chains from one sample in a study of T cell responses to AZD1222 COVID-19 vaccine. Produced via immunoSEQ multiplex PCR; TCRdb's table is partial and in-frame only. This sample has 80,000 to 130,000 clones; approximately 87% occur once, and the top ten carry 3.3%. Sample: peripheral blood, taken on day 0 of AZD1222 vaccination. The receptors derive from an adult in good health. Both conserved end residues are trimmed from each CDR3. Clone size appears in some rows only: once, few, many, or a class for an expanded clone.

TRBJ1-1,TRBV7-8,NA,ASSSRQGEGTEAF
TRBJ2-1,TRBV19,NA,ASSPRAVPAEQF
TRBJ1-2,TRBV4-3,NA,ASSQDPYGYT
TRBJ2-1,TRBV11-2,few,ASSLFYRDRGRNEQF
TRBJ2-3,TRBV5-1,NA,ASSTLAASTDTQY
TRBJ1-1,TRBV19,NA,ASSTPSTSSVNTEAF
TRBJ1-3,TRBV28,NA,ASGRVPGNTIY
TRBJ1-1,TRBV9,NA,ASSVAWNREAF
TRBJ2-3,TRBV5-1,NA,ASSLEASGNTDTQY
TRBJ2-7,TRBV7-6,NA,ASSKGGRAYEQY
TRBJ1-5,TRBV5-5,NA,ASSLSRAPGPNQPQH
TRBJ2-5,TRBV11-3,NA,ASSSREWETQY
TRBJ1-4,TRBV7-2,NA,ASSSTGGTNEKLF
TRBJ2-2,TRBV28,NA,ASRLSMNTGELF
TRBJ1-2,TRBV9,NA,ASSAQTRANYGYT
TRBJ2-2,TRBV7-9,NA,ASSLEQGGGGELF
TRBJ1-5,TRBV15,NA,ATSRGQPQH
TRBJ1-2,TRBV19,NA,ASTHPAQDHNYGYT
TRBJ1-2,TRBV2,NA,ASSSRAGANGYT
TRBJ1-1,TRBV6-2/TRBV6-3,NA,ASSYPQTIEAF
TRBJ1-1,TRBV7-2,NA,ASRPTGPEAF
TRBJ1-3,TRBV9,NA,ASSVGSSGNTIY
TRBJ1-3,TRBV18,NA,ASSSAQGNTIY
TRBJ1-6,TRBV18,NA,ASSSGQGISPLH
TRBJ2-1,TRBV4-2,NA,ASASGDSYNEQF
TRBJ1-1,TRBV5-1,NA,ASSLQGNTEAF
TRBJ1-4,TRBV5-4,once,ASSALGGRGGEKLF
TRBJ2-3,TRBV2,NA,ASSGTGGGLGQY
TRBJ2-1,TRBV7-3,NA,ASSLTSGGTTEQF
TRBJ1-2,TRBV6-5,NA,ASSFDRVLPYT
TRBJ2-7,TRBV6-5,NA,ATSGDNSESEQY
TRBJ1-5,TRBV19,NA,ASSHPGADNQPQH
TRBJ1-2,TRBV30,NA,AWSDTATYGYT
TRBJ2-5,TRBV3-1/TRBV3-2,once,ASSQGLAGPQETQY
TRBJ1-4,TRBV28,NA,ASSIDDPGTGGENEKLF
TRBJ2-7,TRBV28,NA,ASSLQTGLYEQY
TRBJ1-6,TRBV5-6,NA,ASSQDRGHSPLH
TRBJ2-7,TRBV19,once,ASSIGQQPPGDEQY
TRBJ1-6,TRBV5-1,NA,ASSTGPNSPLH
TRBJ1-2,TRBV29-1,NA,SVEDTYGYT
TRBJ1-3,TRBV19,once,ASSNRDLGNTIY
TRBJ1-1,TRBV5-5,NA,ASSFRLTTEAF
TRBJ2-3,TRBV5-1,NA,ASSPRFGATDTQY
TRBJ2-7,TRBV6-6,NA,ASSYPPGQGAYEQY
TRBJ1-3,TRBV19,NA,ASSIPGGDSGNTIY
TRBJ1-1,TRBV12-3/TRBV12-4,NA,ASSGRAEAF
TRBJ2-5,TRBV6-6,once,ASSWGGERGETQY
TRBJ2-7,TRBV7-9,NA,ASSITGYEQY
TRBJ1-1,TRBV18,NA,ASSPLLSEAF
TRBJ2-3,TRBV9,NA,ASTMTPGDGTDTQY
TRBJ1-1,TRBV5-6,NA,ASSWGTGVNTEAF
TRBJ2-1,TRBV5-1,NA,ASSFPGIYNEQF
TRBJ1-5,TRBV7-8,few,ASSTGSGRGQPQH
TRBJ2-7,TRBV6-5,NA,ASSPQGGTSYEQY
TRBJ2-2,TRBV5-1,NA,ASSLAQVGLSNTGELF
TRBJ2-2,TRBV14,NA,ASSQVQAANGGELF
TRBJ1-2,TRBV6-5,NA,ASRPTGVYGYT
TRBJ2-2,TRBV7-9,NA,ASSLGRTDTGELF